Sequencing of this T cell receptor beta chain was carried out in a study of blood T cell repertoires in COVID-19. Study-wide context: Sites in the United States, Italy and Spain provided acute and convalescent COVID-19 samples. Nucleic acid was either cDNA or gDNA, and it came from T cells, B-cell-depleted T cells, or PBMCs.

Under the authors' procedure: Reference gene primer amplification gave estimated nucleated cell counts. Sequencing was performed with immunoSEQ multiplex PCR; in TCRdb, only in-frame clones are kept and a portion is missing. Clonal size and the V and J genes are those of that table, whereas D and trimming came from the DNA. The repertoire holds approximately 300,000 clones, about nine tenths seen once, with 3.7% in the top ten. The CDR3 totals 17 residues. Germline V gene lookup returns CDR1 SGHRS and CDR2 YFSETQ. J gave up 1 base and V 4 bases, and 4 bases lay outside the gene matches. The sequence was collected from a woman in her thirties or forties with acute or convalescent COVID-19. The genes are TRBV5-1 and TRBJ2-2; 13 bases map to TRBD2. The source material was peripheral blood. The CDR3, as DNA: TGCGCCAGCAGCCAAAGGACTAGCGGGGGGAACACCGGGGAGCTGTTTTTT. Residues: CASSQRTSGGNTGELFF.